The 27 T cell receptor beta chains given below trace back to one sample, sequenced in a study of T cells in Graves' hyperthyroidism and ophthalmopathy (dated by TCRdb to the late 2010s). The library was built by means of multiplex PCR. Sequencing took place on an Illumina HiSeq 2000. The TCR beta CDR3 regions were amplified from RNA transcripts. The TCR CDR3 was subjected to a first round of RT-PCR using the HTBI primer set and the Qiagen OneStep RT-PCR kit. TCRdb redid the processing of the public reads, applying fastp at Q25 and MiXCR, and retained in-frame beta chains. Rows with a matching CDR3 protein are joined into one entry that keeps the most common DNA and genes. In all, the sample holds a few hundred thousand distinct CDR3 sequences, and around 42% of those were seen once. The ten most abundant clones make up 6.5% to 9% of the sample. Sequenced input: peripheral blood or thyroid tissue (not recorded which). These receptors were obtained from a woman under 30 with Graves' hyperthyroidism. Donor details come from another sample of the same person, matched by shared clones.

This clonotype appeared a few times. The junction shows a germline mismatch at one end, possibly a read error. The genes are TRBV12-3 or TRBV12-4 and TRBJ1-3; D is unresolved. The CDR3 loop spans 10 amino acids. CDR3 sequence reads: CASSFGLLDF. In DNA form, the CDR3 reads TGTGCCAGCAGTTTTGGTCTCTTGGATTTT.

This rearrangement joins TRBV7-2 to TRBJ2-2; D unresolved. The V gene's germline CDR1 is SGHTA and CDR2 FQGNSA. CDR3 length equals 13 residues. The V end was cut by 2 bases, the J end by 4 bases, with 5 bases between. The CDR3 DNA reads TGTGCCAGCAGCTTACCACCCACCGGGGAGCTGTTTTTT. It translates to CASSLPPTGELFF.

Written as DNA, the CDR3 is TGCAGTGCTGAGCAGGGTAGTGGTAGCAATCAGCCCCAGCATTTT. Amino acid sequence: CSAEQGSGSNQPQHF. The chain has TRBV20-1 and TRBJ1-5; weak D call: TRBD1 (5 bases). The V and J ends lost 5 bases and 0 bases respectively, with 14 bases between them. Germline V gene data show CDR1 as DFQATT and CDR2 as SNEGSKA (reference sequence). This CDR3 is built from 15 residues.

The genes are TRBV29-1 and TRBJ1-2; the match to TRBD1 covers 7 bases. The CDR3 runs 13 residues. The V gene end was trimmed by 2 bases and the J gene end by 6 bases; junction bases not matched to a gene: 6. Germline-derived CDR1 and CDR2 are SQVTM and ANQGSEA. Here the CDR3 reads CSVEKQGIDGYTF. The CDR3 region has the DNA TGCAGCGTTGAAAAACAGGGGATCGATGGCTACACCTTC.

There are many counts of this clonotype. The chain carries TRBV7-8 and TRBJ1-1; D might be TRBD1 (6 bases). Trimming took 1 base from V and 11 from J, leaving 14 bases between them. CDR1 and CDR2 (germline): SGHVS, FQNEAQ. CDR3 length: 13 amino acids. This CDR3 reads CASSLGGDTSAFF. DNA of the CDR3: TGTGCCAGCAGCTTAGGGGGGGACACTTCTGCTTTCTTT.

This chain uses TRBV19 with TRBJ2-7; no firm D call. The CDR3 runs 9 residues. The ends were cut back, 2 bases at V and 10 bases at J, with 3 bases in the middle. Germline values: CDR1 LNHDA, CDR2 SQIVND (reference sequence). The CDR3 nucleotides are TGTGCCAGTAGTATACAACAGTACTTC. Protein: CASSIQQYF.

This clonotype has a single count. Since the CDR3 does not end with the conserved phenylalanine or tryptophan, this likely comes from a read error. The DNA is omitted, as the CDR3 cannot be located on it reliably, and the CDR3 follows TCRdb's listing. The chain employs TRBV12-3 or TRBV12-4 and TRBJ2-1; the table's D call of TRBD1 was not tested on the DNA. The CDR3 is 8 residues long, counting both termini. CDR3 in amino acids: CASSGDLL.

CDR3 DNA: TGTGCCAGTACTGTTTTGGCAGCCGCGAACACTGAAGCTTTCTTT. Residues: CASTVLAAANTEAFF. The V call is TRBV19, the J call TRBJ1-1; D is undetermined. V was trimmed by 7 bases and J by 1 base, leaving 16 bases between them. Germline CDR1 is LNHDA and CDR2 is SQIVND (reference sequence). The CDR3 runs 15 residues.

This chain connects TRBV19 to TRBJ1-5, with no clear D. The CDR3 is 15 amino acids. CDR1 LNHDA and CDR2 SQIVND come from the germline V gene (reference sequence). The V gene lost 1 base and the J gene lost 8 bases, with 15 bases spanning the gap. CDR3 protein: CASSIGDTLAEPQHF. The CDR3 nucleotides are TGTGCCAGTAGTATAGGAGACACCCTGGCGGAGCCCCAGCATTTT.

The chain uses TRBV29-1 and TRBJ2-5, with D tentatively TRBD1 (6 bases). The V end was cut by 6 bases, the J end by 4 bases, with 6 bases between. The CDR3 length is 10 residues. Germline assignment: CDR1 SQVTM and CDR2 ANQGSEA. The CDR3 bases are TGCAGCGTACAGGGAGAGACCCAGTACTTC. Translating it yields CSVQGETQYF. The variable domain in full, with the rest retrieved from reference TRBV29-1 and TRBJ2-5, is SAVISQKPSRDICQRGTSLTIQCQVDSQVTMMFWYRQQPGQSLTLIATANQGSEATYESGFVIDKFPISRPNLTFSTLTVSNMSPEDSSIYLCSVQGETQYFGPGTRLLVL.

The V and J genes are TRBV19 and TRBJ2-3; D is unclear. Germline V gene data show CDR1 as LNHDA and CDR2 as SQIVND (reference sequence). The CDR3 spans 14 residues. Trimming left V 3 bases short and J 0 bases short, with 7 bases between. The CDR3 coding sequence is TGTGCCAGTAGTATTTCCAGGAGCACAGATACGCAGTATTTT. It specifies CASSISRSTDTQYF.

Points on this clonotype: The CDR3 does not end in the conserved phenylalanine or tryptophan, so this is likely a read error. The DNA is left out, because the CDR3 cannot be placed on it with certainty; the CDR3 is given as TCRdb lists it. V and J are TRBV5-5 and TRBJ1-4; TRBD1, as called in the table, went unchecked against the DNA. Germline CDR1 is SGHKS and CDR2 is YYEKEE (reference sequence). A total of 9 residues make up the CDR3, ends included. This chain's CDR3 is CASSFEARE.

A single count supports this clonotype. Since a much larger clone is just one base distant, this may be a read error. This chain links TRBV6-5 with TRBJ2-5; no clear D. Germline V CDR1 and CDR2: MNHEY, SVGAGI. The CDR3 has 12 amino acids. The CDR3 loop is CAISVPRGTQYF. CDR3 nucleotide sequence: TGTGCCATCAGTGTACCACGTGGGACCCAGTACTTC.

In nucleotides, the CDR3 is TGTGCCACCAGTGACAGGGCCTTACAAGAGACCCAGTACTTC. Its translation is CATSDRALQETQYF. The chain recombines TRBV24-1 with TRBJ2-5, with D maybe TRBD1 (5 bases). Germline V gene data show CDR1 as KGHDR and CDR2 as SFDVKD. There are 14 residues in the CDR3. V gave up 4 bases and J gave up 2 bases, with 10 bases separating them.

Remarks on this clonotype: A much larger clonotype is one base distant, so this may be a read error. V and J are TRBV24-1 and TRBJ2-5, with TRBD1 matching 10 bases. The CDR3 is 15 amino acids. CDR1 is KGHDR, CDR2 SFDVKD, per germline. CDR3 sequence: CATGEPGTGEETQYF. The CDR3 nucleotides read TGTGCCACCGGTGAGCCCGGGACAGGGGAAGAGACCCAGTACTTC.

This clonotype showed up many times. This chain links TRBV29-1 with TRBJ2-5, with D maybe TRBD2 (5 bases). V was pared by 4 bases and J by 4 bases, with 13 bases between. Germline V gene lookup returns CDR1 SQVTM and CDR2 ANQGSEA. This CDR3 region has 13 residues. CDR3 bases: TGCAGCGTTGGAAGTCTTGGAGGAGAGACCCAGTACTTC. This gives the protein CSVGSLGGETQYF.

Ten or more counts support this clonotype. V and J are TRBV24-1 and TRBJ2-2; no definite D call. Deletions cut 5 bases from V and 4 bases from J, with 7 bases between. Germline assignment: CDR1 KGHDR and CDR2 SFDVKD. The CDR3 loop spans 13 amino acids. The CDR3 coding sequence is TGTGCCACCAGTGTTCCGTCCACCGGGGAGCTGTTTTTT. Translating gives CATSVPSTGELFF.

In this sample, this clonotype turned up a few times. The V gene is TRBV2, the J gene TRBJ1-5; perhaps TRBD1 as D (5 bases). This CDR3 comprises 16 residues. Trimming stripped 5 bases from V and 6 bases from J, with 20 bases between. The V gene's germline CDR1 is SNHLY and CDR2 FYNNEI. CDR3 nucleotides: TGTGCCAGCAGTTTAAGCCGGGGGGGAGGTATTCAGCCCCAGCATTTT. Its translation is CASSLSRGGGIQPQHF.

This clonotype showed up just a few times. Since a much larger clone is just one base distant, this may be a read error. The chain employs TRBV21-1 and TRBJ2-5; the table gives TRBD2 as D, unverified against the DNA. TRBV21-1 is tagged as a pseudogene. CDR3 length: 12 residues. DNA of the CDR3: TGTGCCAGCAGCAAGGGCCCGGAGACCCAGTACTTC. The encoded protein is CASSKGPETQYF.

The rearrangement links TRBV2 to TRBJ1-5; D gene uncertain. Trimming cost V 2 bases and J 0 bases, with 8 bases left between them. The CDR3 runs 15 residues. Germline CDR1 and CDR2: SNHLY and FYNNEI. The CDR3 DNA reads as TGTGCCAGCAGTGAAACTCTGTATAGCAATCAGCCCCAGCATTTT. It translates to CASSETLYSNQPQHF.

In its sample, this clonotype was seen a few times. The rearrangement joins TRBV6-6 to TRBJ1-5; D not certain. This CDR3 comprises 13 residues. Germline lookup yields CDR1 MNHNY and CDR2 SVGAGI (reference sequence). V was trimmed by 8 bases and J by 0 bases, leaving 8 bases between them. CDR3 loop: CASGRPSNQPQHF. The DNA of the CDR3 is TGTGCCAGCGGGCGACCTAGCAATCAGCCCCAGCATTTT.

This clonotype was seen a single time. The chain recombines TRBV25-1 with TRBJ1-3; perhaps TRBD1 as D (6 bases). V shed 1 base and J shed 8 bases, with 21 bases lying between them. The CDR3 is 17 amino acids. The germline gives CDR1 MGHDK, CDR2 SYGVNS. DNA for the CDR3: TGTGCCAGCAGTGAATTCTTGACAGGAGAGTATGGCTACACCATATATTTT. Amino acid sequence: CASSEFLTGEYGYTIYF.

The V and J genes are TRBV24-1 and TRBJ1-2; no firm D call. Germline V gene lookup returns CDR1 KGHDR and CDR2 SFDVKD. The CDR3 runs to 14 residues. V lost 3 bases and J 0 bases, leaving 7 bases between the germline ends. The CDR3 DNA sequence: TGTGCCACCAGTGATGCGCGCCCTAACTATGGCTACACCTTC. This translates into CATSDARPNYGYTF.

This sequence joins TRBV7-9 and TRBJ1-2; D call uncertain. Trimming shortened V by 1 base and J by 9 bases, and 9 bases separated the two germline ends. CDR1 and CDR2 from the germline V gene are SEHNR and FQNEAQ (reference sequence). This CDR3 has 12 amino acids. The CDR3 spells CASSLGAGSYTF. CDR3 in DNA: TGTGCCAGCAGCTTAGGGGCCGGGAGCTACACCTTC.

This clonotype was counted at least ten times. J is TRBJ1-1 and V is TRBV7-9; 10 nucleotides agree with TRBD1. Germline trimming cut 5 bases from V and 5 bases from J; bases unmatched to any gene: 5. CDR1 and CDR2 from the germline V gene are SEHNR and FQNEAQ (reference sequence). This CDR3 has 14 amino acids. In nucleotides, the CDR3 is TGTGCCAGCAGCCCTAGGACAGGGGGAACTGAAGCTTTCTTT. The encoded protein is CASSPRTGGTEAFF.

V and J are TRBV6-1 and TRBJ2-2; weak D call: TRBD2 (5 bases). CDR3 length: 12 residues. Germline V lookup: CDR1 MNHNS, CDR2 SASEGT. The V and J ends lost 6 bases and 8 bases respectively, with 10 bases between them. CDR3 in amino acids: CASRRVAGELFF. The CDR3 region has the DNA TGTGCCAGCAGGCGGGTAGCGGGGGAGCTGTTTTTT.

The chain has TRBV10-3 and TRBJ1-1, with D possibly being TRBD1 (5 bases). The CDR3 has 17 residues. In germline, CDR1 is ENHRY, CDR2 SYGVKD. Trimming shortened V by 2 bases and J by 1 base, and 17 bases separated the two germline ends. The CDR3 loop reads CAISEREGRAWNTEAFF. The DNA of the CDR3 is TGTGCCATCAGTGAGAGGGAAGGCAGGGCCTGGAACACTGAAGCTTTCTTT.